This T cell receptor (beta chain) is drawn from a study of blood T cell repertoires in COVID-19. As for the study in general: Specimens from acute and convalescent COVID-19 originated in the United States, Italy and Spain.

Trimming removed 2 bases from V and 2 bases from J; junction bases left unmatched: 3. This CDR3 has 14 residues. CDR1 and CDR2 from the germline V gene are SGHDT and YYEEEE. Enrollees, about 18 to 90 years old, lived in 24 US areas. Donors in Cohort 3 who had recovered were those with two negative PCRs, healthcare professional clearance, or resolution of their symptoms. In the study's own analysis: Estimates of nucleated cell counts were drawn from the amplification of reference gene primers. Sequencing used immunoSEQ multiplex PCR; TCRdb keeps in-frame clones, though not all of them. That table supplies the V and J calls and clone size; D and trimming were determined from the DNA. This table holds about 400,000 clones, over 85% found once.

The chain links TRBV5-6 to TRBJ2-7, with 8 bases lining up with TRBD1. The TCR originated in a woman between 25 and 40 years old who had recovered from COVID-19. Sequencing was performed on PBMCs or T cells enriched from blood (not recorded which). The CDR3 sequence is CASSFGTGAYEQYF. The CDR3 region has the DNA TGTGCCAGCAGCTTCGGGACAGGAGCCTACGAGCAGTACTTC. Together with reference TRBV5-6 and TRBJ2-7, the CDR3 gives the full variable domain: DAGVTQSPTHLIKTRGQQVTLRCSPKSGHDTVSWYQQALGQGPQFIFQYYEEEERQRGNFPDRFSGHQFPNYSSELNVNALLLGDSALYLCASSFGTGAYEQYFGPGTRLTVT.